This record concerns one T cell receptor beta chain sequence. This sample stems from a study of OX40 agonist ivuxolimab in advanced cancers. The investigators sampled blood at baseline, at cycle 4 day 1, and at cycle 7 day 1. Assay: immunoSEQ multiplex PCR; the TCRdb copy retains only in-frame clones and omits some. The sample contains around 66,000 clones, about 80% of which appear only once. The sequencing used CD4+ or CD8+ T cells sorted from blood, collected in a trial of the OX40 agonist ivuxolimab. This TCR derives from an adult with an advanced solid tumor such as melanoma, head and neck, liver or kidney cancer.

CDR3 sequence reads: CASSTGTGNEKLFF. The CDR3, as DNA: TGTGCCAGCTCAACCGGGACAGGGAATGAAAAACTGTTTTTT. V gene TRBV18 combines with J gene TRBJ1-4; 9 positions match TRBD1. Germline CDR1 KGHSH, CDR2 LQKENI. This CDR3 has 14 amino acids. The ends lost 5 bases at V and 5 bases at J; junction bases unmatched: 3.